This T cell receptor (beta chain) originates from a study of blood T cell repertoires in COVID-19. Repertoires were generated with immunoSEQ multiplex PCR, while TCRdb's copy carries only in-frame clones and drops some. The table includes around 100,000 clones, about 85% detected once. CDR3 length equals 15 residues. V lost 0 bases, J lost 4 bases, and 13 bases lay in between. CDR1 is SGDLS, CDR2 YYNGEE, per germline. Sequenced: peripheral blood. The chain has TRBV9 and TRBJ1-1, with D perhaps matching TRBD1 (6 bases). The TCR was taken from a man in his fifties or sixties in a cohort sampled during active COVID-19. As DNA, the CDR3 is TGTGCCAGCAGCGTAGATTTGGGGGCTGGCACTGAAGCTTTCTTT. It is translated as CASSVDLGAGTEAFF.